This is a list of T cell receptor beta chains from one sample in a study of blood T cell repertoires in COVID-19. Repertoires were generated with immunoSEQ multiplex PCR, while TCRdb's copy carries only in-frame clones and drops some. The sample lists 200,000 to 250,000 clones, more than 70% occurring once. Material: peripheral blood. The source is a man older than 75 with acute or convalescent COVID-19. CDR3s include the opening cysteine and the closing phenylalanine or tryptophan. The size entry is marked missing in some rows and otherwise reads once, few, many or a size class.

V	size	J	CDR3
TRBV10-2	few	TRBJ2-1	CASSPGRGQWSYNEQFF
TRBV29-1	once	TRBJ2-3	CSAEAGTGGNTQYF
TRBV5-4	.	TRBJ2-3	CASSPQTSGRGDTQYF
TRBV7-6	.	TRBJ1-6	CASSLGPGGSYNSPLHF
TRBV28	.	TRBJ2-3	CASSLLGVTSTDTQYF
TRBV7-2	.	TRBJ1-3	CASSLAGGVSSGNTIYF
TRBV5-5	.	TRBJ2-2	CASSSPTGGSNTGELFF
TRBV5-1	.	TRBJ1-1	CASSLEMGATEAFF
TRBV27	once	TRBJ1-6	CASSFMMSSYNSPLHF
TRBV3-1/TRBV3-2	.	TRBJ2-7	CASSQVALAGKYEQYF
TRBV7-9	few	TRBJ2-7	CASSLGRGEQYF
TRBV3-1/TRBV3-2	.	TRBJ2-7	CASSQSTSGYEQYF
TRBV28	.	TRBJ1-2	CASSPRDRVSYGYTF
TRBV25-1	.	TRBJ1-1	CASSVRGSDTEAFF
TRBV6-5	.	TRBJ1-6	CASSSPTGANSPLHF
TRBV5-4	.	TRBJ2-1	CASSLVSNEQFF
TRBV12-3/TRBV12-4	.	TRBJ1-2	CASAPGGFYGYTF
TRBV3-1/TRBV3-2	.	TRBJ2-2	CASSFRGGNTGELFF
TRBV5-1	.	TRBJ2-7	CASSLGDWEAEQYF
TRBV3-1/TRBV3-2	.	TRBJ2-1	CASSQVPGLASRGSYNEQFF
TRBV18	.	TRBJ1-2	CASSPSQILDRANYGYTF
TRBV10-1	.	TRBJ2-1	CASRDRDVGEQFF
TRBV7-2	.	TRBJ2-3	CASSPSGGRLRNTQYF
TRBV18	.	TRBJ2-7	CASSPYTGNNGEQYF
TRBV7-7	.	TRBJ2-2	CASSLGAGSTGELFF
TRBV3-1/TRBV3-2	once	TRBJ1-1	CASSHQGNTEAFF
TRBV28	.	TRBJ1-5	CANYYQPQHF
TRBV19	.	TRBJ2-5	CASSEAGRETQYF
TRBV18	.	TRBJ1-3	CASSPTADRVGTIYF
TRBV10-2	.	TRBJ2-7	CASSDPGGGKYF
TRBV11-3	.	TRBJ2-1	CASSPGTSIDEQFF
TRBV27	.	TRBJ2-3	CASSLAPRTIGDTQYF
TRBV6-5	.	TRBJ1-1	CASSYRGSIEAFF
TRBV4-3	.	TRBJ1-2	CASSPGQGAGYTF
TRBV27	.	TRBJ1-6	CASSFQGTSPLHF
TRBV6-5	.	TRBJ1-1	CASSSRAGGEAFF
TRBV19	.	TRBJ1-5	CASSPGQINNQPQHF
TRBV6-5	.	TRBJ1-2	CASSRTEGYGYTF
TRBV18	.	TRBJ2-7	CASSPQVEEQYF
TRBV6-5	once	TRBJ1-2	CATKTGVYGYTF
TRBV5-1	.	TRBJ2-3	CASSLAGLRVGTQYF
TRBV28	.	TRBJ1-2	CASGDGQGKVYGYTF
TRBV19	.	TRBJ1-5	CASSRTGRDQPQHF
TRBV11-3	.	TRBJ1-1	CASSLGGSTGDTEAFF
TRBV15	.	TRBJ1-6	CATSEGGTRKSPLHF
TRBV2	.	TRBJ2-1	CASSGESLLLF
TRBV11-3	.	TRBJ2-1	CASSLGQGGYNEQFF
TRBV6-6	.	TRBJ2-1	CASSSPGGNEQFF